The 28 T cell receptor beta chains below all came from one sample that was sequenced in a study of blood T cell repertoires in COVID-19. The assay was immunoSEQ multiplex PCR, and TCRdb's table has in-frame clones only and misses some. Here the sample spans around 210,000 clones, around 80% being singletons. Specimen: peripheral blood. These receptors were collected from a woman aged 70-85 years with acute or convalescent COVID-19.

This clone has ten or more counts. Other DNA sequences from this sample encode an identical CDR3 as well. This chain uses TRBV5-1 with TRBJ2-7; no firm D call. The CDR3 extends over 15 amino acids. Germline loops: CDR1 SGHRS, CDR2 YFSETQ. Trimming removed 0 bases from V and 0 bases from J, with 10 bases in between. This CDR3 is CASSLGQASSYEQYF. CDR3 nucleotides: TGCGCCAGCAGCTTGGGTCAGGCAAGCTCCTACGAGCAGTACTTC.

CDR3 DNA sequence: TGTGCCAGCTCACCCCGGGACACCAACGAAAAACTGTTTTTT. It translates to CASSPRDTNEKLFF. The chain is built from TRBV18 and TRBJ1-4; the D gene is possibly TRBD1 (6 bases). The V and J ends lost 3 bases and 8 bases respectively, with 13 bases between them. The CDR3 is made up of 14 amino acids. Germline V CDR1 and CDR2: KGHSH, LQKENI.

V usage is TRBV7-9 and J usage is TRBJ2-7; D unresolved. Trimming removed 1 base at V and 3 bases at J, with 10 bases between. The CDR3 is made up of 14 amino acids. Germline V gives CDR1 SEHNR, CDR2 FQNEAQ (reference sequence). CDR3 loop: CASSLVGRGYEQYF. CDR3 coding DNA: TGTGCCAGCAGCTTAGTAGGAAGAGGCTACGAGCAGTACTTC.

This chain links TRBV15 with TRBJ2-5; the match to TRBD1 covers 7 bases. This CDR3 has 14 residues. CDR1 is LNHNV, CDR2 YYDKDF, per germline (reference sequence). With 5 bases clipped from V and 7 bases from J, the junction kept 10 bases outside the gene matches. CDR3 DNA sequence: TGTGCCACCAGCGGACGGCAGGGGGAAGGGACCCAGTACTTC. It specifies CATSGRQGEGTQYF. Based on the CDR3 plus reference TRBV15 and TRBJ2-5, the full variable domain is DAMVIQNPRYQVTQFGKPVTLSCSQTLNHNVMYWYQQKSSQAPKLLFHYYDKDFNNEADTPDNFQSRRPNTSFCFLDIRSPGLGDTAMYLCATSGRQGEGTQYFGPGTRLLVL.

V usage is TRBV6-5 and J usage is TRBJ2-7; TRBD1 agrees at 10 bases. Germline V CDR1 and CDR2: MNHEY, SVGAGI. V shed 6 bases, J shed 1 base, and the junction held 6 bases outside the gene matches. The CDR3 has 15 residues. DNA for the CDR3: TGTGCCAGCAGGTCCGGGACAGGGGATTCCTACGAGCAGTACTTC. Residues: CASRSGTGDSYEQYF.

The V gene is TRBV28, the J gene TRBJ1-2; TRBD1 agrees at 11 bases. The germline V gene encodes CDR1 MDHEN and CDR2 SYDVKM. The CDR3 is made up of 12 amino acids. The V and J ends lost 4 bases and 8 bases, in that order; junction bases with no gene match: 0. The CDR3 is CASSWTGGGYTF. CDR3 DNA: TGTGCCAGCAGTTGGACAGGGGGCGGCTACACCTTC.

This clone appeared once. V and J are TRBV28 and TRBJ2-1; 10 bases match TRBD2. The J segment lost 4 bases and the V segment lost 6 bases, leaving 9 bases of the junction unmatched. The CDR3 has 16 amino acids. Looked up from germline, CDR1 is MDHEN and CDR2 is SYDVKM. The CDR3: CASRPDGTSVYNEQFF. The CDR3, as DNA: TGTGCCAGCAGGCCCGACGGGACTAGCGTGTACAATGAGCAGTTCTTC.

The rearrangement uses TRBV5-1 and TRBJ2-3; 15 positions match TRBD2. The CDR3 totals 17 residues. J was trimmed by 6 bases and V by 2 bases; bases with no gene match: 7. Germline CDR1 is SGHRS and CDR2 is YFSETQ. The CDR3 reads CASSFEGLAGGPDTQYF. The DNA for the CDR3 is TGCGCCAGCAGCTTCGAAGGACTAGCGGGAGGGCCGGATACGCAGTATTTT.

The V gene is TRBV2, the J gene TRBJ1-2, with 8 positions matching TRBD1. V shed 4 bases, J shed 4 bases, and the junction held 2 bases outside the gene matches. Germline V gives CDR1 SNHLY, CDR2 FYNNEI. The CDR3 has 13 residues. CDR3 nucleotides: TGTGCCAGCAGTGGGACAGGGATCTATGGCTACACCTTC. This encodes CASSGTGIYGYTF.

The chain uses TRBV18 and TRBJ2-5; no clear D gene. V was clipped by 4 bases and J by 7 bases, with 10 bases between them. The CDR3 consists of 12 residues. Per the germline V gene, CDR1 is KGHSH and CDR2 is LQKENI. The CDR3 loop is CASSHPPGTQYF. CDR3 sequence (DNA): TGTGCCAGCTCACACCCTCCGGGGACCCAGTACTTC.

The chain couples TRBV6-1 to TRBJ2-1, with D maybe TRBD2 (6 bases). The CDR3 runs 19 residues. V lost 4 bases, J lost 3 bases, and 25 bases lay in between. The germline gives CDR1 MNHNS, CDR2 SASEGT. CDR3 region: CASSVGGNLAQAVYNEQFF. The CDR3 nucleotides are TGTGCCAGCAGTGTTGGGGGGAACCTAGCCCAAGCAGTCTACAATGAGCAGTTCTTC.

This sequence joins TRBV5-1 and TRBJ1-1; 8 bases align to TRBD1. The germline V gene encodes CDR1 SGHRS and CDR2 YFSETQ. CDR3 length: 15 amino acids. Germline trimming cut 4 bases from V and 1 base from J; bases unmatched to any gene: 6. The CDR3 sequence is CASSQDREGNTEAFF. The CDR3 bases are TGCGCCAGCAGCCAGGACAGGGAGGGGAACACTGAAGCTTTCTTT.

The chain joins TRBV5-1 to TRBJ1-1, with unresolved D. Trimming shortened V by 2 bases and J by 4 bases, and 12 bases separated the two germline ends. The CDR3 sequence is 14 residues long. Germline CDR1 and CDR2: SGHRS and YFSETQ. The CDR3 loop reads CASSFEGFGTEAFF. In DNA, the CDR3 is TGCGCCAGCAGCTTCGAGGGCTTTGGCACTGAAGCTTTCTTT.

CDR3 in DNA: TGTGCCAGCAGACAACAGGGAACTGAAGCTTTCTTT. Protein product: CASRQQGTEAFF. The chain has TRBV28 and TRBJ1-1; D perhaps matches TRBD1 (6 bases). Germline CDR1 reads MDHEN; CDR2 reads SYDVKM. The CDR3 is 12 residues long. V was cut by 6 bases and J by 5 bases, with 10 bases left in between.

The chain recombines TRBV28 with TRBJ2-3, with 10 bases fitting TRBD2. CDR1 MDHEN and CDR2 SYDVKM come from the germline V gene. This CDR3 has 16 residues. The trim removed 2 bases at V and 1 base at J, leaving 3 bases unmatched. CDR3 in DNA: TGTGCCAGCAGTTTACTAGCGGGAGCGGGCACAGATACGCAGTATTTT. Translated: CASSLLAGAGTDTQYF.

This rearrangement joins TRBV7-9 to TRBJ1-2; TRBD1 is a possible D gene (5 bases). The CDR3 spans 15 residues. In germline, CDR1 is SEHNR, CDR2 FQNEAQ (reference sequence). Trimming left V 1 base short and J 4 bases short, with 13 bases between. The CDR3, as DNA: TGTGCCAGCAGCTTAGGACAGACACCGAGCTATGGCTACACCTTC. Translated: CASSLGQTPSYGYTF.

This chain links TRBV28 with TRBJ2-6; perhaps TRBD1 as D (6 bases). The germline V and J ends were trimmed by 6 bases and 1 base, with 16 bases remaining between them. Germline CDR1 is MDHEN and CDR2 is SYDVKM. CDR3 size: 17 residues. This chain's CDR3 is CASREWTASSGANVLTF. The CDR3 nucleotides read TGTGCCAGCAGGGAATGGACAGCGTCTTCTGGGGCCAACGTCCTGACTTTC. Together with reference TRBV28 and TRBJ2-6, the CDR3 gives the full variable domain: DVKVTQSSRYLVKRTGEKVFLECVQDMDHENMFWYRQDPGLGLRLIYFSYDVKMKEKGDIPEGYSVSREKKERFSLILESASTNQTSMYLCASREWTASSGANVLTFGAGSRLTVL.

The CDR3 DNA is TGTGCCAGCAGCTTAGGCGGGACAGGGGTTCATGGCGGCTACACCTTC. The encoded protein is CASSLGGTGVHGGYTF. The chain joins TRBV7-6 to TRBJ1-2; 10 bases align to TRBD1. In germline, CDR1 is SGHVS, CDR2 FNYEAQ. J lost 8 bases, V lost 1 base, and 10 bases had no gene match. The CDR3 is made up of 16 amino acids.

The J gene is TRBJ1-4, the V gene TRBV3-1 (or the pseudogene TRBV3-2); D is possibly TRBD1 (5 bases). Germline lookup yields CDR1 LGHDT and CDR2 YNNKEL (reference sequence). V was trimmed by 3 bases and J by 4 bases, leaving 12 bases between them. The CDR3 is made up of 15 amino acids. The DNA for the CDR3 is TGTGCCAGCAGCCAGTCCTTTGACAGTAATGAAAAACTGTTTTTT. Its translation is CASSQSFDSNEKLFF.

The rearrangement links TRBV28 to TRBJ1-2; possibly TRBD1 for D (5 bases). Germline V gives CDR1 MDHEN, CDR2 SYDVKM. V lost 1 base, J lost 4 bases, and 13 bases lay in between. The CDR3 runs 15 residues. The CDR3 DNA reads as TGTGCCAGCAGTTTATACAGAAGGGGATCCTATGGCTACACCTTC. Translation gives CASSLYRRGSYGYTF.

V gene TRBV9 combines with J gene TRBJ2-3, with D perhaps TRBD1 (6 bases). CDR1 and CDR2 from the germline V gene are SGDLS and YYNGEE. V was pared by 3 bases and J by 1 base, with 12 bases between. The CDR3 totals 15 residues. The CDR3 is CASSADSTGTDTQYF. As DNA, the CDR3 is TGTGCCAGCAGCGCGGACAGTACGGGCACAGATACGCAGTATTTT.

DNA for the CDR3: TGCGCCAGCAGCTTGCGGCGGGAGACTGATACGCAGTATTTT. Encoded protein: CASSLRRETDTQYF. The rearrangement links TRBV5-1 to TRBJ2-3, with TRBD2 matching over 7 bases. CDR1 SGHRS and CDR2 YFSETQ come from the germline V gene. There are 14 residues in the CDR3. Trimming cost V 1 base and J 6 bases; bases outside gene matches: 5.

The chain recombines TRBV5-4 with TRBJ2-7; possibly TRBD1 for D (6 bases). CDR3 size: 16 residues. V was clipped by 4 bases and J by 2 bases, with 19 bases between them. Germline CDR1 SGHNT, CDR2 YYREEE (reference sequence). This chain's CDR3 is CASSPTLRGSTYEQYF. CDR3 bases: TGTGCCAGCAGCCCTACCCTCAGGGGATCTACCTACGAGCAGTACTTC.

The rearrangement uses TRBV28 and TRBJ2-7; possible D gene TRBD1, 6 bases. The CDR3 has 12 residues. Germline CDR1 MDHEN, CDR2 SYDVKM. Trimming shortened V by 6 bases and J by 3 bases, and 9 bases separated the two germline ends. CDR3 sequence (DNA): TGTGCCAGCAGGGCGGACAGCTACGAGCAGTACTTC. This translates into CASRADSYEQYF.

The rearrangement links TRBV5-1 to TRBJ1-2, with D unclear. The CDR3 is 13 residues long. Germline V gene sequence: CDR1 SGHRS, CDR2 YFSETQ. V gave up 2 bases and J gave up 8 bases, with 13 bases separating them. Here the CDR3 reads CASSFTSSEGYTF. In nucleotides, the CDR3 is TGCGCCAGCAGCTTTACCTCTTCGGAGGGCTACACCTTC.

The chain joins TRBV28 to TRBJ1-2; the D gene is possibly TRBD1 (5 bases). CDR3 length: 14 amino acids. Trimming shortened V by 10 bases and J by 2 bases, and 17 bases separated the two germline ends. In germline, CDR1 is MDHEN, CDR2 SYDVKM. This CDR3 is CATRTPVANYGYTF. The CDR3 DNA follows: TGTGCCACCAGGACACCGGTTGCGAACTATGGCTACACCTTC.

V gene TRBV24-1 combines with J gene TRBJ1-1; 8 bases are shared with TRBD1. This CDR3 has 15 residues. The germline CDR1 and CDR2 sequences are KGHDR and SFDVKD. J gave up 4 bases and V 3 bases, and 6 bases lay outside the gene matches. The CDR3 DNA follows: TGTGCCACCAGTGATACCACAGGGGGGCCCACTGAAGCTTTCTTT. Its translation: CATSDTTGGPTEAFF.

This clone was seen more than once but under ten times. The chain joins TRBV19 to TRBJ2-7; no firm D call. V lost 2 bases, J lost 1 base, and 15 bases lay in between. The germline V gene has CDR1 LNHDA and CDR2 SQIVND (reference sequence). CDR3 length equals 16 residues. The CDR3 loop is CASSISLWQASYEQYF. CDR3 nucleotide sequence: TGTGCCAGTAGTATAAGTTTATGGCAGGCGTCCTACGAGCAGTACTTC.